The 25 T cell receptor beta chains listed next were all sequenced from one sample in a study of T cells in Graves' hyperthyroidism and ophthalmopathy (dated 2019 in TCRdb). Library preparation employed multiplex PCR. Sequencing instrument: Illumina HiSeq 2000. TCR beta CDR3 regions were amplified from RNA transcripts. The first round of RT-PCR for the TCR CDR3 was performed with the HTBI primer set and the Qiagen OneStep RT-PCR kit. The public reads were run again by TCRdb, first through fastp at Q25 and then through MiXCR, and only productive beta chains were kept. Merged by CDR3 protein, the rows form single entries marked with the most common genes and DNA. The sample table holds roughly 740,000 distinct CDR3 sequences, of which 15% to 20% were seen once. The ten most abundant clones make up roughly 8% of the sample. The sample consisted of blood. The source is a man between 18 and 35 years old with Graves' hyperthyroidism.

This clonotype occurred a few times. This chain links TRBV15 with TRBJ2-5; D is perhaps TRBD1 (6 bases). The germline V and J ends were trimmed by 5 bases and 4 bases, with 8 bases remaining between them. In germline, CDR1 is LNHNV, CDR2 YYDKDF (reference sequence). The CDR3 has 12 residues. In DNA form, the CDR3 reads TGTGCCACCAGCCAGGGGCCAGAGACCCAGTACTTC. It encodes CATSQGPETQYF.

The chain carries TRBV7-9 and TRBJ2-3, with a weak D call TRBD1 (5 bases). This CDR3 spans 16 amino acids. From germline, CDR1 is SEHNR and CDR2 FQNEAQ (reference sequence). V lost 3 bases and J 2 bases, leaving 15 bases between the germline ends. The CDR3 DNA sequence: TGTGCCAGCAGCTTCTTTCAGGGTGGCTACACAGATACGCAGTATTTT. Protein sequence: CASSFFQGGYTDTQYF.

This clonotype was counted at least ten times. The V call is TRBV12-3 or TRBV12-4, the J call TRBJ2-7, with D possibly being TRBD1 (6 bases). The V gene lost 5 bases and the J gene lost 7 bases, with 12 bases spanning the gap. The CDR3 extends over 12 amino acids. The chain's CDR3 is CASSHRVGEQYF. The CDR3 bases are TGTGCCAGCAGTCACAGGGTTGGTGAGCAGTACTTC.

There are many counts of this clonotype. J is TRBJ2-1 and V is TRBV11-2; D possibly corresponds to TRBD2 (5 bases). Trimming removed 5 bases from V and 9 bases from J, with 14 bases in between. The CDR3 has 13 residues. CDR1 and CDR2 from the germline V gene are SGHAT and FQNNGV. This chain's CDR3 is CASSPSPGVEQFF. The CDR3 DNA reads TGTGCCAGCAGCCCATCCCCCGGGGTTGAGCAGTTCTTC. The variable domain in full, completed from reference TRBV11-2 and TRBJ2-1, reads EAGVAQSPRYKIIEKRQSVAFWCNPISGHATLYWYQQILGQGPKLLIQFQNNGVVDDSQLPKDRFSAERLKGVDSTLKIQPAKLEDSAVYLCASSPSPGVEQFFGPGTRLTVL.

This clonotype was recorded many times. The chain combines TRBV28 with TRBJ2-7, with 7 bases that match TRBD1. Germline V CDR1 and CDR2: MDHEN, SYDVKM. The CDR3 is 14 amino acids. The V and J ends lost 6 bases and 7 bases, in that order; junction bases with no gene match: 12. The CDR3 DNA follows: TGTGCCAGCAGGAAACGACAGGGCGTAGATGAGCAGTACTTC. Its protein product is CASRKRQGVDEQYF.

This clonotype turned up a few times. This chain uses TRBV5-1 with TRBJ2-1; the match to TRBD2 covers 9 bases. V was clipped by 4 bases and J by 5 bases; unmatched bases: 7. The CDR3 contains 15 residues. Per germline, CDR1 SGHRS and CDR2 YFSETQ. The DNA for the CDR3 is TGCGCCAGCAGCGGGAGTAGCGGGAGTCACAATGAGCAGTTCTTC. Amino acid sequence: CASSGSSGSHNEQFF.

This clonotype is termed medium-sized. The chain employs TRBV20-1 and TRBJ2-7; D perhaps matches TRBD2 (5 bases). The germline V gene encodes CDR1 DFQATT and CDR2 SNEGSKA (reference sequence). Trimming removed 7 bases from V and 3 bases from J, with 16 bases in between. The CDR3 runs to 13 residues. The DNA of the CDR3 is TGCAGTGGCCGTGGGAGTAGAGACTACGAGCAGTACTTC. Its translation is CSGRGSRDYEQYF.

The chain employs TRBV5-1 and TRBJ2-5, with D possibly being TRBD1 (6 bases). V shed 4 bases and J shed 7 bases, with 20 bases lying between them. The length of the CDR3 is 15 residues. Germline V gene lookup returns CDR1 SGHRS and CDR2 YFSETQ. The CDR3 spells CASSPGTIGGGTQYF. CDR3 nucleotide sequence: TGCGCCAGCAGCCCAGGGACAATTGGAGGAGGGACCCAGTACTTC.

This clonotype occurred a few times. The chain is built from TRBV28 and TRBJ1-3; D not resolved. The CDR3 is 13 residues long. V was clipped by 3 bases and J by 4 bases, with 7 bases between them. Germline CDR1 reads MDHEN; CDR2 reads SYDVKM. The CDR3 bases are TGTGCCAGCAGTTTCGACGACGGAAACACCATATATTTT. Translated: CASSFDDGNTIYF.

In this sample, this clonotype turned up many times. The CDR3 sequence is CASSPVPGQGRAYNEQFF. The CDR3 region has the DNA TGTGCCAGCAGCCCAGTCCCGGGACAGGGACGTGCCTACAATGAGCAGTTCTTC. The chain has TRBV27 and TRBJ2-1; TRBD1 agrees at 9 bases. Germline trimming cut 6 bases from V and 2 bases from J; bases unmatched to any gene: 14. This CDR3 has 18 residues. Germline V gene sequence: CDR1 MNHEY, CDR2 SMNVEV (reference sequence).

This clonotype was counted many times. The V gene is TRBV29-1, the J gene TRBJ2-7; D gene ambiguous. This CDR3 has 13 residues. V lost 7 bases to trimming and J lost 4 bases, with 17 bases between them. CDR1 is SQVTM, CDR2 ANQGSEA, per germline. DNA for the CDR3: TGCAGCGGACACTTCCTCCTTCGGTACGAGCAGTACTTC. Translated, it gives CSGHFLLRYEQYF.

This clonotype has ten or more counts. The rearrangement uses TRBV2 and TRBJ2-3, with 8 bases that match TRBD1. The junction had 8 bases not matched to a gene; V was cut back by 3 bases and J by 6 bases. This CDR3 is built from 15 residues. Germline CDR1 reads SNHLY; CDR2 reads FYNNEI. The CDR3 nucleotides are TGTGCCAGCAGTGACGTGACAGGGGTCGGCGATACGCAGTATTTT. Its translation is CASSDVTGVGDTQYF.

This clonotype showed up many times. The V and J genes are TRBV27 and TRBJ2-2; 11 bases agree with TRBD2. J lost 4 bases, V lost 7 bases, and 11 bases had no gene match. This CDR3 is built from 17 residues. Germline loops: CDR1 MNHEY, CDR2 SMNVEV (reference sequence). The CDR3 DNA reads as TGTGCCAGCATTGGGACTAGCGGTCCCATGGGCACCGGGGAGCTGTTTTTT. Protein sequence: CASIGTSGPMGTGELFF.

The J gene is TRBJ2-1, the V gene TRBV12-3 or TRBV12-4; 8 nucleotides match TRBD1. V lost 6 bases to trimming and J lost 5 bases; unmatched junction nucleotides: 9. CDR3 length equals 15 residues. CDR3 in amino acids: CASSVAGGGNNEQFF. The CDR3 nucleotides are TGTGCCAGCAGCGTAGCAGGGGGCGGGAACAATGAGCAGTTCTTC.

This clonotype came up many times. The genes are TRBV18 and TRBJ1-6; D uncertain. This CDR3 has 16 amino acids. Germline CDR1 and CDR2: KGHSH and LQKENI. The ends were cut back, 1 base at V and 6 bases at J, with 13 bases in the middle. The CDR3: CASSPLGQTPNSPLHF. CDR3 sequence (DNA): TGTGCCAGCTCACCACTGGGCCAGACCCCTAATTCACCCCTCCACTTT. Combining the CDR3 with reference TRBV18 and TRBJ1-6 gives the whole variable domain NAGVMQNPRHLVRRRGQEARLRCSPMKGHSHVYWYRQLPEEGLKFMVYLQKENIIDESGMPKERFSAEFPKEGPSILRIQQVVRGDSAAYFCASSPLGQTPNSPLHFGNGTRLTVT.

V usage is TRBV7-9 and J usage is TRBJ2-2; D unclear. The CDR3 length is 12 residues. Germline CDR1 SEHNR, CDR2 FQNEAQ (reference sequence). With 5 bases removed from V and 6 bases from J, the gap between germline ends came to 7 bases. CDR3 residues: CASSTIPGELFF. The CDR3 DNA reads as TGTGCCAGCAGCACCATACCCGGGGAGCTGTTTTTT.

This clonotype was counted a few times. The rearrangement joins TRBV15 to TRBJ2-1, with D tentatively TRBD1 or TRBD2 (6 bases each). From germline, CDR1 is LNHNV and CDR2 YYDKDF (reference sequence). The CDR3 runs to 17 residues. With 6 bases removed from V and 6 bases from J, the gap between germline ends came to 24 bases. The CDR3 DNA follows: TGTGCCACCAGGGAACAGGGAGGTTCGGGTTTGGGCAATGAGCAGTTCTTC. Translated, it gives CATREQGGSGLGNEQFF.

The V and J genes are TRBV12-3 or TRBV12-4 and TRBJ1-2; tentative D call: TRBD1 (5 bases). V was cut by 6 bases and J by 2 bases, with 16 bases left in between. This CDR3 spans 15 amino acids. CDR3 region: CASRPRIKGNYGYTF. CDR3 DNA sequence: TGTGCCAGCAGACCAAGGATCAAGGGGAACTATGGCTACACCTTC.

The sample holds many counts of this clonotype. Written as DNA, the CDR3 is TGTGCCAGCAGCCCCCCCCCCGGGACTAGCGGGAGGTGGGGCACAGATACGCAGTATTTT. This encodes CASSPPPGTSGRWGTDTQYF. This chain connects TRBV28 to TRBJ2-3; 15 bases are a match to TRBD2. Germline CDR1 MDHEN, CDR2 SYDVKM. Trimming at V came to 6 bases and at J to 1 base, leaving 14 bases not matched to a gene. This CDR3 is 20 amino acids long.

This clonotype came up many times. The rearrangement joins TRBV28 to TRBJ2-7; no definite D call. CDR1 and CDR2 (germline): MDHEN, SYDVKM. CDR3 size: 17 residues. Trimming cost V 5 bases and J 1 base, with 21 bases left between them. The CDR3 loop reads CASSPENVGWASYEQYF. CDR3 coding DNA: TGTGCCAGCAGTCCGGAAAACGTCGGCTGGGCTTCCTACGAGCAGTACTTC.

This chain joins TRBV5-1 and TRBJ2-7, with a weak D call TRBD2 (6 bases). V was pared by 0 bases and J by 3 bases, with 13 bases between. Looked up from germline, CDR1 is SGHRS and CDR2 is YFSETQ. The CDR3 is 15 residues long. DNA for the CDR3: TGCGCCAGCAGCTTGGCGGTAGCGGCAAGCTACGAGCAGTACTTC. It translates to CASSLAVAASYEQYF.

Ten or more counts support this clonotype. The chain recombines TRBV2 with TRBJ2-1; no clear D gene. This CDR3 region has 13 residues. The germline CDR1 and CDR2 sequences are SNHLY and FYNNEI. The germline V and J ends were trimmed by 4 bases and 6 bases, with 10 bases remaining between them. The CDR3 is CASSGGDANEQFF. For the CDR3, the DNA is TGTGCCAGCAGTGGAGGCGACGCCAATGAGCAGTTCTTC.

This clonotype was counted many times. The chain carries TRBV7-3 and TRBJ2-1; maybe TRBD1 (6 bases). CDR3 length equals 12 residues. Trimming shortened V by 6 bases and J by 9 bases, and 12 bases separated the two germline ends. In germline, CDR1 is SGHTA, CDR2 FQGTGA. Here the CDR3 reads CASRPEGGEQFF. The CDR3 DNA is TGTGCCAGCAGGCCCGAAGGGGGTGAGCAGTTCTTC. The full variable domain, rest sourced from reference TRBV7-3 and TRBJ2-1, is GAGVSQTPSNKVTEKGKYVELRCDPISGHTALYWYRQSLGQGPEFLIYFQGTGAADDSGLPNDRFFAVRPEGSVSTLKIQRTERGDSAVYLCASRPEGGEQFFGPGTRLTVL.

The rearrangement uses TRBV20-1 and TRBJ1-2, with D perhaps TRBD1 (5 bases). V was pared by 0 bases and J by 8 bases, with 16 bases between. CDR1 DFQATT and CDR2 SNEGSKA come from the germline V gene (reference sequence). This CDR3 has 14 amino acids. CDR3 residues: CSARDGGGGFGYTF. The CDR3 DNA sequence: TGCAGTGCTAGAGACGGGGGGGGAGGCTTCGGCTACACCTTC.

This chain links TRBV12-3 or TRBV12-4 with TRBJ1-5, with D perhaps matching TRBD1 (6 bases). The germline V and J ends were trimmed by 7 bases and 1 base, with 14 bases remaining between them. CDR3 size: 15 residues. The DNA of the CDR3 is TGTGCCAGCAATCCAGGGGAGCGGAGCAATCAGCCCCAGCATTTT. This codes for CASNPGERSNQPQHF.